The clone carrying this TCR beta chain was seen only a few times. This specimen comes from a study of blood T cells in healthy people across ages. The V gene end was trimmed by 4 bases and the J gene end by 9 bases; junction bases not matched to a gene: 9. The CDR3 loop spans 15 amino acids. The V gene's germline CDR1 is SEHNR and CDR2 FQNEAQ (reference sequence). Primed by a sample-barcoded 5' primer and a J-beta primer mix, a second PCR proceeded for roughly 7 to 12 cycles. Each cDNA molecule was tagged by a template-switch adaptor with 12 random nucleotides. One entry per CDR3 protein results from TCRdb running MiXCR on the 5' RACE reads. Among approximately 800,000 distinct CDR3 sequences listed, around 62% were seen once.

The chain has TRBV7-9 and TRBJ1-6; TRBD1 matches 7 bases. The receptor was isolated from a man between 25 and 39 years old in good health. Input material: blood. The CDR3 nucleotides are TGTGCCAGCAGCTCCCCAAGGGGGCTTAGTTCACCCCTCCACTTT. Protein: CASSSPRGLSSPLHF.